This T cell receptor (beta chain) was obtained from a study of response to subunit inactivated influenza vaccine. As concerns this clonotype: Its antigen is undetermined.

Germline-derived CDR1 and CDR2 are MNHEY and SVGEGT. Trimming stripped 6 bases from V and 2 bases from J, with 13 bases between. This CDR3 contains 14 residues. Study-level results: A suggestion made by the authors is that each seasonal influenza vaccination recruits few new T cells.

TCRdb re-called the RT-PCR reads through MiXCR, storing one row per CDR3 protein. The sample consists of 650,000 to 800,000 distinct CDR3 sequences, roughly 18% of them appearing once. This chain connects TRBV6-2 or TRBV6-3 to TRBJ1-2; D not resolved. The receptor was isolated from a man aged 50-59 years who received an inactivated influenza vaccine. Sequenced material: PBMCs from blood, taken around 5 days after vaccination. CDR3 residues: CASSPSRANYGYTF. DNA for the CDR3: TGTGCCAGCAGCCCCTCCCGGGCCAACTATGGCTACACCTTC.